This T cell receptor (beta chain) originates from a study of T cell responses to AZD1222 COVID-19 vaccine. Whole-study results and caveats: After the peak T cell response, and only then, were repertoires sampled.

This clone showed up just once. The antigen is unknown. The table came from immunoSEQ multiplex PCR; TCRdb's copy has only in-frame clones and leaves some out. The table records tens of thousands of clones, approximately 90% of them present only once. Germline CDR1 LGHDT, CDR2 YNNKEL (reference sequence). Trimming cost V 1 base and J 4 bases; bases outside gene matches: 4. The CDR3 extends over 15 amino acids. This receptor was taken from an adult who received the AZD1222 COVID-19 vaccine. The V call is TRBV3-1 (or the pseudogene TRBV3-2), the J call TRBJ2-7; 10 bases fit TRBD2. The specimen comprised peripheral blood, sampled 28 days after the second AZD1222 dose. CDR3 DNA sequence: TGTGCCAGCAGCCAAGCGCCAGCGGGAGGGTACGAGCAGTACTTC. Translated: CASSQAPAGGYEQYF.